A single sample is the source of the 9 T cell receptor beta chains below, sequenced in a study of blood T cell repertoires in COVID-19. Sequencing used immunoSEQ multiplex PCR; TCRdb keeps in-frame clones, though not all of them. The profile shows 300,000 to 500,000 clones, 70% to 90% of them singletons. The sequencing sample was made of PBMCs or T cells enriched from blood (not recorded which). These receptors originate from a woman aged 40 to 50 with acute COVID-19.

V is TRBV15 and J is TRBJ1-2, with D unclear. The CDR3 loop spans 13 amino acids. The germline V gene encodes CDR1 LNHNV and CDR2 YYDKDF (reference sequence). Trimming removed 5 bases from V and 5 bases from J, with 12 bases in between. CDR3 DNA sequence: TGTGCCACCAGCCGTACAGTCCTGTATGGCTACACCTTC. Amino acids: CATSRTVLYGYTF.

V is TRBV5-1 and J is TRBJ1-1, with 8 bases lining up with TRBD1. V shed 3 bases and J 5 bases; nucleotides not matched to a gene: 9. Germline V CDR1 and CDR2: SGHRS, YFSETQ. The CDR3 spans 15 residues. CDR3 sequence reads: CASSSSGTGGTEAFF. The CDR3 region has the DNA TGCGCCAGCAGCTCATCAGGGACAGGAGGTACTGAAGCTTTCTTT.

The chain employs TRBV27 and TRBJ2-3; 7 bases agree with TRBD2. The V and J ends lost 3 bases and 1 base, in that order; junction bases with no gene match: 10. The V gene's germline CDR1 is MNHEY and CDR2 SMNVEV (reference sequence). This CDR3 is built from 17 residues. The CDR3 DNA is TGTGCCAGCAGTTTTAGGGGCCGGGGGGACGGCACAGATACGCAGTATTTT. Translating it yields CASSFRGRGDGTDTQYF.

This rearrangement joins TRBV5-1 to TRBJ2-1, with 8 positions matching TRBD1. This CDR3 comprises 16 residues. The germline V gene has CDR1 SGHRS and CDR2 YFSETQ. The V segment lost 0 bases and the J segment 0 bases; nucleotides outside the gene matches: 2. CDR3 residues: CASSLGGTGSYNEQFF. CDR3 DNA sequence: TGCGCCAGCAGCTTGGGGGGGACAGGCTCCTACAATGAGCAGTTCTTC.

The chain joins TRBV29-1 to TRBJ1-1, with no clear D. This CDR3 comprises 12 residues. The germline V gene encodes CDR1 SQVTM and CDR2 ANQGSEA. V was cut by 4 bases and J by 8 bases, with 14 bases left in between. This CDR3 is CSVGQVRTEAFF. CDR3 coding DNA: TGCAGCGTTGGGCAGGTGCGAACCGAAGCTTTCTTT.

The V gene is TRBV21-1, the J gene TRBJ1-4. TRBV21-1 is designated a pseudogene. The CDR3 consists of 13 residues. The CDR3 nucleotides read TGTGCCAGCAGCACTTCTACCCGCGAAAAACTGTTTTTT. This encodes CASSTSTREKLFF.

The chain combines TRBV5-1 with TRBJ2-5, with TRBD2 matching 12 bases. CDR3 length: 15 amino acids. Germline V gene data show CDR1 as SGHRS and CDR2 as YFSETQ. The V gene end was trimmed by 3 bases and the J gene end by 2 bases; junction bases not matched to a gene: 2. In DNA, the CDR3 is TGCGCCAGCAGCTACGGACTAGCGGGGCAAGAGACCCAGTACTTC. It yields the protein CASSYGLAGQETQYF. The full variable domain, rest sourced from reference TRBV5-1 and TRBJ2-5, is KAGVTQTPRYLIKTRGQQVTLSCSPISGHRSVSWYQQTPGQGLQFLFEYFSETQRNKGNFPGRFSGRQFSNSRSEMNVSTLELGDSALYLCASSYGLAGQETQYFGPGTRLLVL.

This chain uses TRBV4-1 with TRBJ1-6; 9 nucleotides align to TRBD1. CDR3 length: 14 amino acids. Germline V gene data show CDR1 as MGHRA and CDR2 as YSYEKL. V shed 5 bases, J shed 10 bases, and the junction held 6 bases outside the gene matches. The CDR3 DNA reads TGCGCCAGCAGCACGGACAGGGGCACGTCACCCCTCCACTTT. Translating gives CASSTDRGTSPLHF.

V and J are TRBV19 and TRBJ1-3; no reliable D call. V lost 3 bases to trimming and J lost 1 base, with 16 bases between them. Germline CDR1 LNHDA, CDR2 SQIVND (reference sequence). The CDR3 spans 17 residues. The CDR3, as DNA: TGTGCCAGTAGTATCTCCGGGCCGAGGGAATCTGGAAACACCATATATTTT. Translating it yields CASSISGPRESGNTIYF.